The text below deals with one T cell receptor (beta chain). Its antigen remains unidentified. Germline V gives CDR1 LGHNT, CDR2 FRNRAP. The CDR3 spans 18 residues. Trimming removed 2 bases from V and 2 bases from J; junction bases left unmatched: 9. These data are taken from a study of radiotherapy plus CTLA-4 blockade in lung cancer. Study-level results: Clones derived from tumor TCRs expanded in blood after radiotherapy plus ipilimumab.

Repertoires were generated with immunoSEQ multiplex PCR, while TCRdb's copy carries only in-frame clones and drops some. The sample lists about 98,000 clones; 88% were seen once. Sequenced material: peripheral blood, taken from a patient treated with radiotherapy plus ipilimumab. This receptor was taken from a human donor with non-small cell lung cancer that progressed on radiotherapy plus ipilimumab. The chain links TRBV12-5 to TRBJ2-1; 10 positions agree with TRBD2. CDR3 region: CASGLKLLAGIPYNEQFF. The DNA of the CDR3 is TGTGCTAGTGGTTTGAAGCTACTAGCGGGAATTCCCTACAATGAGCAGTTCTTC.